The next 6 T cell receptor beta chains were all read from a single sample in a study of PD-1 blockade in mismatch repair-deficient tumors. Only in-frame clones appear in the TCRdb table, and some are missing; sequencing was by immunoSEQ multiplex PCR. Found here are about 68,000 clones, around 80% of them singletons; the top ten hold 4.5% to 6.5%. Sequencing used peripheral blood, obtained 2 weeks after starting pembrolizumab. These receptors were obtained from an adult with mismatch repair-deficient cancer.

This chain links TRBV7-9 with TRBJ2-5, with 10 bases aligning to TRBD2. Unmatched junction bases numbered 2, after V lost 1 base and J lost 3 bases. Germline CDR1 and CDR2: SEHNR and FQNEAQ (reference sequence). This CDR3 spans 15 amino acids. The DNA of the CDR3 is TGTGCCAGCAGCTTAGACCTAGCGGGAGAAGAGACCCAGTACTTC. It yields the protein CASSLDLAGEETQYF. The whole variable domain, remainder taken from reference TRBV7-9 and TRBJ2-5, is DTGVSQNPRHKITKRGQNVTFRCDPISEHNRLYWYRQTLGQGPEFLTYFQNEAQLEKSRLLSDRFSAERPKGSFSTLEIQRTEQGDSAMYLCASSLDLAGEETQYFGPGTRLLVL.

The rearrangement links TRBV18 to TRBJ2-2; unclear D gene. Looked up from germline, CDR1 is KGHSH and CDR2 is LQKENI. The CDR3 contains 15 residues. V was trimmed by 6 bases and J by 5 bases, leaving 16 bases between them. The CDR3 bases are TGTGCCAGCTCCCGGGCCCAGGACGTAACCGGGGAGCTGTTTTTT. Encoded protein: CASSRAQDVTGELFF.

J is TRBJ1-3 and V is TRBV5-5; tentatively, D is TRBD1 (5 bases). There are 15 residues in the CDR3. Per germline, CDR1 SGHKS and CDR2 YYEKEE (reference sequence). The V gene lost 4 bases and the J gene lost 0 bases, with 11 bases spanning the gap. The CDR3 protein is CASSREGSSGNTIYF. The CDR3 coding sequence is TGTGCCAGCAGCCGGGAGGGGTCCTCTGGAAACACCATATATTTT.

There are a few counts of this clone. Different DNA sequences within this sample yield the same CDR3. This chain joins TRBV18 and TRBJ2-2; 8 bases match TRBD1. This CDR3 has 16 residues. V was pared by 0 bases and J by 3 bases, with 3 bases of the junction left unmatched. The V gene's germline CDR1 is KGHSH and CDR2 LQKENI. The CDR3 DNA reads as TGTGCCAGCTCACCACCGACAGGGGTTGACACCGGGGAGCTGTTTTTT. It is translated as CASSPPTGVDTGELFF.

The rearrangement joins TRBV11-2 to TRBJ2-3; 10 bases fit TRBD2. Germline loops: CDR1 SGHAT, CDR2 FQNNGV. The CDR3 runs to 14 residues. The V segment lost 3 bases and the J segment 6 bases; nucleotides outside the gene matches: 3. The DNA for the CDR3 is TGTGCCAGCAGCTTTCTAGCGGGAGCTGATACGCAGTATTTT. Translating gives CASSFLAGADTQYF. The whole variable domain, remainder taken from reference TRBV11-2 and TRBJ2-3, is EAGVAQSPRYKIIEKRQSVAFWCNPISGHATLYWYQQILGQGPKLLIQFQNNGVVDDSQLPKDRFSAERLKGVDSTLKIQPAKLEDSAVYLCASSFLAGADTQYFGPGTRLTVL.

The chain is built from TRBV4-1 and TRBJ2-1, with unresolved D. V was cut by 2 bases and J by 7 bases, with 9 bases left in between. Germline V gene data show CDR1 as MGHRA and CDR2 as YSYEKL. CDR3 length: 13 residues. The CDR3 here is CASSQTKRNEQFF. In DNA form, the CDR3 reads TGCGCCAGCAGCCAAACTAAACGAAATGAGCAGTTCTTC.